Shown below are 19 T cell receptor beta chains from a single sample sequenced in a study of CD8 T cells in Susac syndrome. It was with random hexamers that about 0.45 to 1 ug RNA was reverse transcribed. TCRdb used MiXCR to reprocess the immunoSEQ multiplex PCR reads, holding one entry per CDR3 protein. The sample lists 250,000 to 300,000 distinct CDR3 sequences, about 85% seen once, with 0.11% in the top ten. Specimen: CD8+ T cells from PBMCs. These receptors were obtained from a human donor with multiple sclerosis.

The chain carries TRBV18 and TRBJ2-2, with TRBD2 matching 8 bases. There are 17 residues in the CDR3. Germline-derived CDR1 and CDR2 are KGHSH and LQKENI. V trimming: 3 bases; J trimming: 0 bases; junction bases outside the gene matches: 6. The CDR3 coding sequence is TGTGCCAGCTCACCCTACCCCGGGGGGGCGAACACCGGGGAGCTGTTTTTT. This gives the protein CASSPYPGGANTGELFF.

V usage is TRBV28 and J usage is TRBJ2-7, with D possibly being TRBD2 (6 bases). This CDR3 has 15 residues. The V end was cut by 2 bases, the J end by 3 bases, with 14 bases between. The germline V gene encodes CDR1 MDHEN and CDR2 SYDVKM. The CDR3 loop is CASSLGLSGIYEQYF. The DNA for the CDR3 is TGTGCCAGCAGTTTAGGACTAAGCGGAATCTACGAGCAGTACTTC.

The chain recombines TRBV9 with TRBJ2-3; TRBD2 matches at 7 bases. The CDR3 has 14 residues. The V gene end was trimmed by 1 base and the J gene end by 5 bases; junction bases not matched to a gene: 4. Per the germline V gene, CDR1 is SGDLS and CDR2 is YYNGEE. The CDR3 DNA reads TGTGCCAGCAGCGTAAGTGGGAGGGGAGATACGCAGTATTTT. Encoded protein: CASSVSGRGDTQYF.

This clonotype was counted once. The chain recombines TRBV5-1 with TRBJ1-3; maybe TRBD1 (5 bases). Germline values: CDR1 SGHRS, CDR2 YFSETQ. The CDR3 has 16 residues. Trimming stripped 0 bases from V and 0 bases from J, with 10 bases between. CDR3 nucleotide sequence: TGCGCCAGCAGCTTGGAGGGACCGTTCTCTGGAAACACCATATATTTT. Its protein is CASSLEGPFSGNTIYF.

The rearrangement links TRBV28 to TRBJ1-1, with D tentatively TRBD1 (6 bases). Trimming stripped 6 bases from V and 0 bases from J, with 14 bases between. The CDR3 extends over 15 amino acids. Germline V gene lookup returns CDR1 MDHEN and CDR2 SYDVKM. CDR3 bases: TGTGCCAGCAGCAGGGGTGCTGGAATGAACACTGAAGCTTTCTTT. It is translated as CASSRGAGMNTEAFF.

The chain couples TRBV27 to TRBJ2-1, with no clear D. CDR1 is MNHEY, CDR2 SMNVEV, per germline (reference sequence). CDR3 length equals 14 residues. The V gene lost 5 bases and the J gene lost 4 bases, with 12 bases spanning the gap. This CDR3 reads CASSEEISYNEQFF. CDR3 nucleotides: TGTGCCAGCAGTGAGGAGATATCTTACAATGAGCAGTTCTTC.

The V gene is TRBV6-5, the J gene TRBJ1-1, with D unresolved. The V gene lost 0 bases and the J gene lost 2 bases, with 7 bases spanning the gap. The CDR3 is 14 amino acids. Germline loops: CDR1 MNHEY, CDR2 SVGAGI. The CDR3 DNA reads as TGTGCCAGCAGTTACTCGGGGAGCAACACTGAAGCTTTCTTT. It yields the protein CASSYSGSNTEAFF.

This chain uses TRBV6-5 with TRBJ2-5; weak D call: TRBD2 (5 bases). The V and J ends lost 0 bases and 3 bases respectively, with 8 bases between them. This CDR3 has 14 residues. The germline CDR1 and CDR2 sequences are MNHEY and SVGAGI. The CDR3 reads CASSYSRVEETQYF. The CDR3, as DNA: TGTGCCAGCAGTTACTCGAGGGTGGAAGAGACCCAGTACTTC.

The J gene is TRBJ1-2, the V gene TRBV19; a weak D match, TRBD1 (6 bases). Germline CDR1 LNHDA, CDR2 SQIVND (reference sequence). Trimming removed 4 bases from V and 4 bases from J, with 13 bases in between. CDR3 size: 14 residues. CDR3 nucleotide sequence: TGTGCCAGTAGTACCTCAGGGGCGGGCTATGGCTACACCTTC. Protein sequence: CASSTSGAGYGYTF.

CDR3 sequence reads: CASSIALAGEEDTQYF. As DNA, the CDR3 is TGTGCCAGTAGTATAGCACTAGCGGGAGAGGAAGATACGCAGTATTTT. The chain uses TRBV19 and TRBJ2-3; 11 bases map to TRBD2. From germline, CDR1 is LNHDA and CDR2 SQIVND (reference sequence). V gave up 1 base and J gave up 5 bases; unmatched junction bases: 5. This CDR3 is 16 amino acids long.

V and J are TRBV4-1 and TRBJ2-6; tentatively, D is TRBD1 (5 bases). The CDR3 is 14 amino acids. V was shortened by 2 bases and J by 4 bases, with 6 bases between the two germline ends. CDR1 MGHRA and CDR2 YSYEKL come from the germline V gene. The CDR3 DNA reads TGCGCCAGCAGCCAAAACAGGGGGGCCAACGTCCTGACTTTC. As protein: CASSQNRGANVLTF.

The gene calls are TRBV3-1 and TRBJ2-7, with 9 bases matching TRBD1. Germline-derived CDR1 and CDR2 are LGHDT and YNNKEL (reference sequence). The V gene end was trimmed by 1 base and the J gene end by 3 bases; junction bases not matched to a gene: 10. The CDR3 consists of 17 residues. The CDR3 loop is CASSQGPGQGFGYEQYF. The CDR3 nucleotides read TGTGCCAGCAGCCAAGGTCCGGGACAGGGATTTGGCTACGAGCAGTACTTC.

The V call is TRBV20-1, the J call TRBJ1-1, with D hard to call. Germline V lookup: CDR1 DFQATT, CDR2 SNEGSKA (reference sequence). V lost 3 bases to trimming and J lost 7 bases, with 15 bases between them. The length of the CDR3 is 13 residues. The CDR3 coding sequence is TGCAGTGCTAGTAATCGTGGGCGTATTGAAGCTTTCTTT. Its protein product is CSASNRGRIEAFF.

The chain has TRBV7-4 and TRBJ1-1; D might be TRBD1 (6 bases). V was pared by 5 bases and J by 5 bases, with 21 bases between. The CDR3 contains 16 residues. CDR1 is SGHVT and CDR2 is SQSDAQ in the germline V gene. CDR3 sequence: CASSDVGGRKGTEAFF. In DNA, the CDR3 is TGTGCCAGCAGCGACGTCGGGGGGCGTAAAGGTACTGAAGCTTTCTTT.

The chain combines TRBV7-9 with TRBJ2-7; 9 bases are shared with TRBD2. Germline values: CDR1 SEHNR, CDR2 FQNEAQ (reference sequence). The CDR3 sequence is 16 residues long. J lost 0 bases, V lost 6 bases, and 9 bases had no gene match. The CDR3 region has the DNA TGTGCCAGCAGGCCCTCTAGCGGGATGATCTCCTACGAGCAGTACTTC. Protein: CASRPSSGMISYEQYF.

The chain recombines TRBV27 with TRBJ2-3, with D tentatively TRBD1 or TRBD2 (6 bases each). Trimming pared 4 bases from V and 6 bases from J, leaving 8 bases between. The CDR3 covers 12 residues. The germline V gene has CDR1 MNHEY and CDR2 SMNVEV (reference sequence). Written as DNA, the CDR3 is TGTGCCAGCAGTTGGAGGGGGGATACGCAGTATTTT. Its protein is CASSWRGDTQYF.

This sequence joins TRBV10-3 and TRBJ2-7, with D perhaps matching TRBD1 (6 bases). The CDR3 is made up of 14 amino acids. CDR1 is ENHRY, CDR2 SYGVKD, per germline. V gave up 2 bases and J gave up 4 bases, with 12 bases separating them. The CDR3 nucleotides read TGTGCCATCAGTGAGACAGGGCGTGGATACGAGCAGTACTTC. It translates to CAISETGRGYEQYF.

This clonotype was seen more than once but under ten times. The V call is TRBV6-5, the J call TRBJ2-1; tentatively, D is TRBD2 (6 bases). Trimming cost V 2 bases and J 4 bases, with 9 bases left between them. Germline CDR1 MNHEY, CDR2 SVGAGI. The CDR3 sequence is 14 residues long. CDR3 DNA: TGTGCCAGCAGTTACGGGGGGTTGTACAATGAGCAGTTCTTC. As protein: CASSYGGLYNEQFF.

This chain links TRBV5-4 with TRBJ2-1; 8 bases agree with TRBD2. Germline lookup yields CDR1 SGHNT and CDR2 YYREEE (reference sequence). CDR3 length equals 15 residues. With V trimmed by 3 bases and J by 6 bases, 8 bases remained unmatched. CDR3 amino acids: CASSSEREMVNEQFF. The CDR3 nucleotides are TGTGCCAGCAGCTCCGAGCGGGAGATGGTCAATGAGCAGTTCTTC.